This T cell receptor (beta chain) was captured by sequencing in a study of OX40 agonist ivuxolimab in advanced cancers. Across the whole study: An agonistic anti-OX40 (CD134) antibody, ivuxolimab, was used to treat the patients.

Samples were taken at baseline and on day 1 of cycles 4 and 7. The V gene lost 0 bases and the J gene lost 0 bases, with 9 bases spanning the gap. The CDR3 spans 16 residues. Germline-derived CDR1 and CDR2 are KGHSH and LQKENI. TCRdb's table, derived via immunoSEQ multiplex PCR, lists solely in-frame clones and lacks some. The sample yields 53,000 or so clones, approximately 88% seen once. The starting material was CD4+ or CD8+ T cells sorted from blood, obtained in a trial of the OX40 agonist ivuxolimab. The clonotype comes from an adult with an advanced solid tumor such as melanoma, head and neck, liver or kidney cancer. The chain carries TRBV18 and TRBJ1-3; no definite D call. The CDR3, as DNA: TGTGCCAGCTCACCACCGTACGGGATCTCTGGAAACACCATATATTTT. Amino acids: CASSPPYGISGNTIYF.